The rows below give T cell receptor beta chains drawn from one sample of a study of shared clonotypes between healthy human individuals. Profiling relied on immunoSEQ multiplex PCR, and the TCRdb table lists in-frame clones only, not all of them. The data contain some 2,500,000 clones, over 85% of them singletons. The sample taken for sequencing was naive CD4+ T cells from PBMCs. The receptors shown here come from a man younger than 30 in good health. Some clones in this sample may be carry-over from other donors' samples. CDR3s include the opening cysteine and the closing phenylalanine or tryptophan. Fields, in order: clone size, D gene, V gene, J gene, CDR3 DNA, CDR3 protein. A D gene is named only where the DNA matches it firmly. Clone size appears in some rows only: once, few, many, or a class for an expanded clone.

>-|-|TRBV5-1|TRBJ2-2
TGCGCCAGCAGCTTCGCCGACAGGACCGGGGAGCTGTTTTTT
CASSFADRTGELFF
>once|-|TRBV5-4|TRBJ1-2
TGTGCCAGCAGCCTCGCGGGGGCCCACTATGGCTACACCTTC
CASSLAGAHYGYTF
>once|-|TRBV18|TRBJ1-2
TGTGCCAGCTCACCACTAACCTCAAGCGAGGGCTACACCTTC
CASSPLTSSEGYTF
>-|-|TRBV30|TRBJ2-3
TGTGCCTGGAGTGTAGGGCAGGGGAGATTTGGAGATACGCAGTATTTT
CAWSVGQGRFGDTQYF
>-|-|TRBV6-5|TRBJ2-3
TGTGCCAGCAGTCGGACTATAACTAGCACAGATACGCAGTATTTT
CASSRTITSTDTQYF
>-|-|TRBV9|TRBJ1-2
TGTGCCAGCAGCGTAGACTCGAACTATGGCTACACCTTC
CASSVDSNYGYTF
>-|-|TRBV6-6|TRBJ2-6
TGTGCCAGCAGTTCAACAGGGTCCGGGGCCAACGTCCTGACTTTC
CASSSTGSGANVLTF
>-|-|TRBV4-1|TRBJ1-2
TGCGCCAGCAGCCCACCAGGGCCGTACTATGGCTACACCTTC
CASSPPGPYYGYTF
>-|TRBD2|TRBV9|TRBJ2-2
TGTGCCAGCAGCGTAGAATGGGAGGGCCTCACCGGACGGATGAACACCGGGGAGCTGTTTTTT
CASSVEWEGLTGRMNTGELFF
>-|-|TRBV5-1|TRBJ2-1
TGCGCCAGCAGCTTTCCAAGCAATGAGCAGTTCTTC
CASSFPSNEQFF
>-|-|TRBV5-6|TRBJ2-5
TGTGCCAGCAGCTCTCGAGAGACCCAGTACTTC
CASSSRETQYF
>-|-|TRBV6-6|TRBJ2-5
TGTGCCAGCTCGGGGACCCAGTACTTC
CASSGTQYF
>-|-|TRBV6-1|TRBJ2-7
TGTGCCAGCAGTGAACGCCGCTACGAGCAGTACTTC
CASSERRYEQYF
>few|-|TRBV6-1|TRBJ1-1
TGTGCCAGCAGTGAACTGAGGGACACTGAAGCTTTCTTT
CASSELRDTEAFF
>-|-|TRBV29-1|TRBJ2-7
TGCAGCGTCCCGGGCAGATACGAGCAGTACTTC
CSVPGRYEQYF
>once|-|TRBV18|TRBJ2-5
TGTGCCAGCTCACCACCCCTAGAGACCCAGTACTTC
CASSPPLETQYF
>-|-|TRBV19|TRBJ2-3
TGTGCCAGTAGCGAGGTCAGAGGCGCTTCTAGCACAGATACGCAGTATTTT
CASSEVRGASSTDTQYF
>-|TRBD1|TRBV25-1|TRBJ2-5
TGTGCCAGCAGCCGAGGGACAGGGGGTCCAGAGACCCAGTACTTC
CASSRGTGGPETQYF
>-|-|TRBV6-6|TRBJ2-1
TGTGCCAGCAGTTACTCGGGTCAGGGTCGCAATGAGCAGTTCTTC
CASSYSGQGRNEQFF
>-|TRBD1|TRBV19|TRBJ1-2
TGTGCCAGTAGTATGGGACAGGGATTTAACTATGGCTACACCTTC
CASSMGQGFNYGYTF
>-|TRBD2|TRBV27|TRBJ2-7
TGTGCCAGCAGTTTTCGCTCGGATGCGGGAGCCCCCTACGAGCAGTACTTC
CASSFRSDAGAPYEQYF
>-|-|TRBV28|TRBJ2-7
TGTGCCAGCAGGCGGGACAGTTACGAGCAGTACTTC
CASRRDSYEQYF
>-|TRBD2|TRBV28|TRBJ2-1
TGTGCCAGCAAGGGCGGGAGATCCACATATTACAATGAGCAGTTCTTC
CASKGGRSTYYNEQFF